These T cell receptor beta chains were read from a single sample in a study of blood T cell repertoires in COVID-19. Some clones are missing from TCRdb's copy, which holds only in-frame ones; the method was immunoSEQ multiplex PCR. The sample holds 55,000 to 65,000 clones, about 87% seen once. The sample taken for sequencing was peripheral blood. The receptors were gathered from a human donor with active COVID-19. The donor label of this sample is uncertain. The CDR3 runs from the conserved cysteine through the conserved F or W. Fields, in order: D gene, J gene, clone size, V gene, CDR3 DNA, CDR3 protein. D genes are given only for firm matches. Size tells how often a clone was seen (once, few, many) or the class of an expanded clone, and some rows leave it out.

d_gene: TRBD1
j_gene: TRBJ2-3
abundance: -
v_gene: TRBV19
CDR3nt: TGTGCCAGTAGTAAGCCCGGACAGGCAGGAGATACGCAGTATTTT
CDR3aa: CASSKPGQAGDTQYF

d_gene: -
j_gene: TRBJ2-2
abundance: -
v_gene: TRBV28
CDR3nt: TGTGCCAGCAGTCTATACTCGAACACCGGGGAGCTGTTTTTT
CDR3aa: CASSLYSNTGELFF

d_gene: TRBD2
j_gene: TRBJ2-5
abundance: -
v_gene: TRBV15
CDR3nt: TGTGCCACCAGCAGATGGGACTACCTAAGACAAGAGACCCAGTACTTC
CDR3aa: CATSRWDYLRQETQYF

d_gene: TRBD2
j_gene: TRBJ2-7
abundance: -
v_gene: TRBV4-3
CDR3nt: TGCGCCAGCAGCCGGGTGCAGCGGGGGGGGCCCTACGAGCAGTACTTC
CDR3aa: CASSRVQRGGPYEQYF

d_gene: -
j_gene: TRBJ1-6
abundance: -
v_gene: TRBV30
CDR3nt: TGTGCCTGGAGTGTACGACAGAGCTCCTATAATTCACCCCTCCACTTT
CDR3aa: CAWSVRQSSYNSPLHF

d_gene: TRBD1
j_gene: TRBJ2-3
abundance: -
v_gene: TRBV5-1
CDR3nt: TGCGCCAGCAGCTCCGGGACAGGGGGTAGCACAGATACGCAGTATTTT
CDR3aa: CASSSGTGGSTDTQYF

d_gene: TRBD1
j_gene: TRBJ2-2
abundance: once
v_gene: TRBV6-2/TRBV6-3
CDR3nt: TGTGCCAGCAGCCCAATGACAGGGAAGGCGAACGGGGAGCTGTTTTTT
CDR3aa: CASSPMTGKANGELFF

d_gene: TRBD1
j_gene: TRBJ2-7
abundance: -
v_gene: TRBV28
CDR3nt: TGTGCCAGCAGTTTTTCAGGGACAGGACTCTACGAGCAGTACTTC
CDR3aa: CASSFSGTGLYEQYF

d_gene: -
j_gene: TRBJ2-7
abundance: -
v_gene: TRBV28
CDR3nt: TGTGCCAGCAGTTTATCGGCCAGGGGTTACGAGCAGTACTTC
CDR3aa: CASSLSARGYEQYF

d_gene: TRBD2
j_gene: TRBJ2-7
abundance: -
v_gene: TRBV3-1/TRBV3-2
CDR3nt: TGTGCCAGCAGCCAAGACCGAGCGGGAGGGCGGTACGAGCAGTACTTC
CDR3aa: CASSQDRAGGRYEQYF

d_gene: TRBD1
j_gene: TRBJ1-2
abundance: -
v_gene: TRBV7-9
CDR3nt: TGTGCCAGCAGCTTTGGGACAGGGGATAACTATGGCTACACCTTC
CDR3aa: CASSFGTGDNYGYTF

d_gene: TRBD2
j_gene: TRBJ2-2
abundance: -
v_gene: TRBV7-2
CDR3nt: TGTGCCAGCAGCCCCGGGACTAGCGGGAGGGCCATCACCGGGGAGCTGTTTTTT
CDR3aa: CASSPGTSGRAITGELFF

d_gene: -
j_gene: TRBJ2-3
abundance: -
v_gene: TRBV7-9
CDR3nt: TGTGCCAGCAGCTCCGACCACAGGGTTGAGAGCACAGATACGCAGTATTTT
CDR3aa: CASSSDHRVESTDTQYF

d_gene: -
j_gene: TRBJ2-3
abundance: -
v_gene: TRBV11-2
CDR3nt: TGTGCCAGCAGCTTAGGGGCAGTTAAACTCACAGATACGCAGTATTTT
CDR3aa: CASSLGAVKLTDTQYF

d_gene: TRBD1
j_gene: TRBJ2-1
abundance: -
v_gene: TRBV19
CDR3nt: TGTGCCAGTCGGACAGGACGTAATGAGCAGTTCTTC
CDR3aa: CASRTGRNEQFF